These T cell receptor beta chains were read from a single sample in a study of identifying expanded T cells in peripheral blood. Assay: immunoSEQ multiplex PCR; the TCRdb copy retains only in-frame clones and omits some. Of over 70,000 clones in the sample, more than 70% were seen once. Material: blood. Receptors originate from a person aged 18 to 70 in good health. The CDR3 runs from the conserved cysteine through the conserved F or W. A D gene is named only where the DNA matches it firmly. Size values are once, few and many counts, or a class for expanded clones, and some rows have none.

>TRBJ2-7|NA|TRBV5-5|NA
TGTGCCAGCAGCTCCCAGTGGGAGCGAGCGAGATACGAGCAGTACTTC
CASSSQWERARYEQYF
>TRBJ2-3|NA|TRBV27|NA
TGTGCCAGCAGTTCTTGGGGGGGCCTGGGAGATACGCAGTATTTT
CASSSWGGLGDTQYF
>TRBJ2-5|TRBD1|TRBV6-1|NA
TGTGCTGGACAGGGGGGTGAAATAACCCAAGAGACCCAGTACTTC
CAGQGGEITQETQYF
>TRBJ1-5|NA|TRBV19|NA
TGTGCCAGTAGTATAGCAGGGCCCGTAAATCAGCCCCAGCATTTT
CASSIAGPVNQPQHF
>TRBJ2-7|NA|TRBV5-5|NA
TGTGCCAGCAGCTTGGACGGGCAGTACGAGCAGTACTTC
CASSLDGQYEQYF
>TRBJ2-2|TRBD1|TRBV6-1|NA
TGTGCCAGCAACCTGGGACAGGCTACCGGGGAGCTGTTTTTT
CASNLGQATGELFF
>TRBJ1-2|NA|TRBV6-5|NA
TGTGCCAGCAGTTACTCAGTGGGGTATGGCTACACCTTC
CASSYSVGYGYTF
>TRBJ1-5|NA|TRBV7-2|once
TGTGCCAGCAGCTTAGGAGGGGAGGGGCAACCCCAGCATTTT
CASSLGGEGQPQHF
>TRBJ2-5|TRBD2|TRBV7-2|many
TGTGCCAGCAGCTTCCAGCGGGGGGGCCAAGAGACCCAGTACTTC
CASSFQRGGQETQYF
>TRBJ2-7|TRBD1|TRBV19|NA
TGTGCCAGTAGTGAGGGACAGGGGGCATCCTACGAGCAGTACTTC
CASSEGQGASYEQYF
>TRBJ1-2|NA|TRBV6-1|NA
TGTGCCAGCAGTGAAGAACATTGGTATGGCTACACCTTC
CASSEEHWYGYTF
>TRBJ2-3|NA|TRBV4-3|NA
TGCGCCAGCAGCCAAGACGGAGGGGTAGGTCCCACAGATACGCAGTATTTT
CASSQDGGVGPTDTQYF
>TRBJ1-1|NA|TRBV9|NA
TGTGCCAGCAGCGTAGATCGTAGCACTGAAGCTTTCTTT
CASSVDRSTEAFF
>TRBJ1-5|NA|TRBV19|NA
TGTGCCAGTAGTATTGGGGCGCGGGGGCAGCCCCAGCATTTT
CASSIGARGQPQHF
>TRBJ2-5|NA|TRBV6-5|NA
TGTGCCAGCAGGAATAACTTGGGGACCCAGTACTTC
CASRNNLGTQYF
>TRBJ2-7|TRBD1|TRBV6-4|NA
TGTGCCAGCAGGATCATGGTTGGGGACAGAGGCTCCTACGAGCAGTACTTC
CASRIMVGDRGSYEQYF
>TRBJ1-3|NA|TRBV11-2|NA
TGTGCCAGCAGCTTAGTTTTGGGGGGGACTGGAAACACCATATATTTT
CASSLVLGGTGNTIYF